This record covers a single T cell receptor beta chain. The antigen remains unidentified. A far more abundant clone sits one base away, making this likely a read error. Regarding treatment: oral pan-JAK inhibitor, 5-10 mg twice daily. This entry is derived from a study of CD8+ T cells in alopecia areata. Study outcomes and limitations: Normal skin contains resident alphabeta T cells, and these are also sequenced in scalp samples. Clarity of TCR sharing across patients fell short of that in mice, possibly HLA-related.

The CDR3 covers 12 residues. Trimming shortened V by 5 bases and J by 1 base, and 2 bases separated the two germline ends. Per the germline V gene, CDR1 is SEHNR and CDR2 is FQNEAQ (reference sequence). Sequencing relied on a cDNA template that was reverse transcribed from extracted RNA. Assay used: immunoSEQ multiplex PCR; TCRdb lists only in-frame clones, some missing. The repertoire consists of about 140,000 clones, with 86% occurring once and the leading ten covering approximately 13%. Sequenced material: CD8+ T cells sorted from blood, taken at week 4, from a patient treated with tofacitinib. This receptor was identified in a human donor with alopecia areata. The chain uses TRBV7-9 and TRBJ2-2; unclear D gene. The CDR3 is CASSENTGELFF. The CDR3 coding sequence is TGTGCCAGCAGCGAGAACACCGGGGAGCTGTTTTTT.